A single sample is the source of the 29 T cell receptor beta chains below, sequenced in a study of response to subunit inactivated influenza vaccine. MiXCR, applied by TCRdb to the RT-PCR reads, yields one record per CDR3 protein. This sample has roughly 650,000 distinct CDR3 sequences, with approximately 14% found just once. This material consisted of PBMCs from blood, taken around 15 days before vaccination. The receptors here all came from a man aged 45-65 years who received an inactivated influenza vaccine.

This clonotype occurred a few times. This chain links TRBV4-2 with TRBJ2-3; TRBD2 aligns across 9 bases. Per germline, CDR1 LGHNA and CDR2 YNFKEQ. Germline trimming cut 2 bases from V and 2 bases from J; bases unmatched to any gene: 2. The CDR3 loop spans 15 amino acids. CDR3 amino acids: CASSQRLADTDTQYF. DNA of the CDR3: TGTGCCAGCAGCCAAAGACTAGCGGACACAGATACGCAGTATTTT.

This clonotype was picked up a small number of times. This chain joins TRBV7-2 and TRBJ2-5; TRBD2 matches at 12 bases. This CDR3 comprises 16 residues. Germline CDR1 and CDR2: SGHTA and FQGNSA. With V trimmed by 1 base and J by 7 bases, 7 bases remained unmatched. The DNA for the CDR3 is TGTGCCAGCAGCTTAGGGACTAGCGGGAACCCATGGACCCAGTACTTC. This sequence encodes CASSLGTSGNPWTQYF.

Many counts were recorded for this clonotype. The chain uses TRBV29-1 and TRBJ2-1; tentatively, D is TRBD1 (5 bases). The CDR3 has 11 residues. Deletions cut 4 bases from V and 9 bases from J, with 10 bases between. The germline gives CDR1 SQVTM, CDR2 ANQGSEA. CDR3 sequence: CSVGGRREQFF. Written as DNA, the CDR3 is TGCAGCGTTGGGGGCCGCCGTGAGCAGTTCTTC.

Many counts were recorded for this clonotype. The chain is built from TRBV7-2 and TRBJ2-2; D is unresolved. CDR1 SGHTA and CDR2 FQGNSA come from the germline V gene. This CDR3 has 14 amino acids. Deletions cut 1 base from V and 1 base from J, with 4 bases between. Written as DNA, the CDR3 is TGTGCCAGCAGCTTAGGCAGGAACACCGGGGAGCTGTTTTTT. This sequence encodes CASSLGRNTGELFF.

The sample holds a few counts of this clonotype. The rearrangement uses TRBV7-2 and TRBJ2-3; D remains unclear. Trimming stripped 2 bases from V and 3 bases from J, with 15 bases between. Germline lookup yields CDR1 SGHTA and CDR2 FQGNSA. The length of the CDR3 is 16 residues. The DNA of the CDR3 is TGTGCCAGCAGCTTAAATCCCCGGGCGGATACAGATACGCAGTATTTT. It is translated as CASSLNPRADTDTQYF.

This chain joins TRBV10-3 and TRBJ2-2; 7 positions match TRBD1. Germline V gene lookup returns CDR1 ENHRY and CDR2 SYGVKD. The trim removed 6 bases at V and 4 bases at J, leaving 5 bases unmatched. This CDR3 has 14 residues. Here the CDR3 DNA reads TGTGCCATCAGCGGGACAGAAGTCACCGGGGAGCTGTTTTTT. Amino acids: CAISGTEVTGELFF.

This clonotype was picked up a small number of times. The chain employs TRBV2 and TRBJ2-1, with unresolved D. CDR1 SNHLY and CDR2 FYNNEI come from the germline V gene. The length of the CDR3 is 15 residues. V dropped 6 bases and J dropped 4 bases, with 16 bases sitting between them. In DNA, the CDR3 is TGTGCCAGCAGGGAGCCCACGGGCTCTTACAATGAGCAGTTCTTC. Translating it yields CASREPTGSYNEQFF.

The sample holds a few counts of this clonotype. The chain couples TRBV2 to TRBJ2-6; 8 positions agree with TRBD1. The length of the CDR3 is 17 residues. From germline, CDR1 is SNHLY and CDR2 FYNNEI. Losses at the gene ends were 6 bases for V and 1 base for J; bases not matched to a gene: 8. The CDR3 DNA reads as TGTGCCAGCAGAGGGACAGGACCAACTTCTGGGGCCAACGTCCTGACTTTC. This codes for CASRGTGPTSGANVLTF. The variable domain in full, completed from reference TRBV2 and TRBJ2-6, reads EPEVTQTPSHQVTQMGQEVILRCVPISNHLYFYWYRQILGQKVEFLVSFYNNEISEKSEIFDDQFSVERPDGSNFTLKIRSTKLEDSAMYFCASRGTGPTSGANVLTFGAGSRLTVL.

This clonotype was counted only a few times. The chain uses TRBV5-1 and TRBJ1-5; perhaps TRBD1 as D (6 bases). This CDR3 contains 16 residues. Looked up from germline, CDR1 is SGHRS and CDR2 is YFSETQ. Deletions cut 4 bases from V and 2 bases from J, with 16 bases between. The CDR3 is CASSPQGIEGNQPQHF. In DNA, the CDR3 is TGCGCCAGCAGCCCGCAGGGGATAGAAGGCAATCAGCCCCAGCATTTT.

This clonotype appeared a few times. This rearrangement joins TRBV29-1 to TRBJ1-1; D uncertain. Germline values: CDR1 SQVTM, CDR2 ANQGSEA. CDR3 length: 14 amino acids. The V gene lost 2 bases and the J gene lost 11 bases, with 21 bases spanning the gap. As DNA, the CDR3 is TGCAGCGTTGAAAGGATGGATCTCGGGCGGGGTGCTTTCTTT. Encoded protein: CSVERMDLGRGAFF.

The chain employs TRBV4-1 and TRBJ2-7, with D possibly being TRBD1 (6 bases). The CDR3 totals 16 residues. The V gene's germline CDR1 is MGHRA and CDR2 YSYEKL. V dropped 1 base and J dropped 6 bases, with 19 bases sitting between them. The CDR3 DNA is TGCGCCAGCAGCCAAGGGTACCCGGCAGGGGAGCCCGAGCAGTACTTC. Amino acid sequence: CASSQGYPAGEPEQYF.

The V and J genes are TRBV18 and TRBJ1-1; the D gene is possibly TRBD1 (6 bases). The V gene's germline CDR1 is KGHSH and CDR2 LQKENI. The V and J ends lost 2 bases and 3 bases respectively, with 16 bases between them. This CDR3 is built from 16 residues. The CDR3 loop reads CASSPGTRPYHTEAFF. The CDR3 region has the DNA TGTGCCAGCTCACCAGGGACACGGCCCTATCACACTGAAGCTTTCTTT.

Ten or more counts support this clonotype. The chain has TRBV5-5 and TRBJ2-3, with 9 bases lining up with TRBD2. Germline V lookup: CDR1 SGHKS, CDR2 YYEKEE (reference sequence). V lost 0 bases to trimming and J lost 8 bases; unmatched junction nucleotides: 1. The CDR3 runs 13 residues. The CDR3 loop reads CASSLGAGGTQYF. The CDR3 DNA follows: TGTGCCAGCAGCTTGGGAGCGGGAGGTACGCAGTATTTT.

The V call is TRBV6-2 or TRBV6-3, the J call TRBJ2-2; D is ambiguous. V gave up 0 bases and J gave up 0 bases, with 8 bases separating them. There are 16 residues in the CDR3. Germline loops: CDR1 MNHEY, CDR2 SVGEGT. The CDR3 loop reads CASSYSWTANTGELFF. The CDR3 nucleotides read TGTGCCAGCAGTTACTCGTGGACCGCGAACACCGGGGAGCTGTTTTTT.

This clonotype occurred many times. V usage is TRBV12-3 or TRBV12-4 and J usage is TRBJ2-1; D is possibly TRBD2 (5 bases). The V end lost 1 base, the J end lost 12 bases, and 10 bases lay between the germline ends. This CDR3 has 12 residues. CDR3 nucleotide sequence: TGTGCCAGCAGTTTAGTCTCGCGGGCGCAGTTCTTC. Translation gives CASSLVSRAQFF.

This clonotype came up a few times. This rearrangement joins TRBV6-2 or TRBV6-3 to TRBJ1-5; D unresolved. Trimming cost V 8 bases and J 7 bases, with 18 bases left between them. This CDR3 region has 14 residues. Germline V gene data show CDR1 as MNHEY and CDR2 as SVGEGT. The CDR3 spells CASPVWVRYQPQHF. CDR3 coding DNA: TGTGCCAGCCCTGTTTGGGTTCGTTACCAGCCCCAGCATTTT.

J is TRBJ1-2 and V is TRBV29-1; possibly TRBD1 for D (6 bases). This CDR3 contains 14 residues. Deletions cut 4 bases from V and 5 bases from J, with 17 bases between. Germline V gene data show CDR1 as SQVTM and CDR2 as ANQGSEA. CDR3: CSVGGAEGGYGYTF. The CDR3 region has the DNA TGCAGCGTTGGGGGGGCCGAGGGAGGGTATGGCTACACCTTC.

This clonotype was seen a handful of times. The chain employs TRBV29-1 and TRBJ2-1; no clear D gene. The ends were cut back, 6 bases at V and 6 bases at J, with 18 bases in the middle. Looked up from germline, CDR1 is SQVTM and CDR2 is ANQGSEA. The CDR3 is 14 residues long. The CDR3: CSVAPSNRPNEQFF. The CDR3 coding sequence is TGCAGCGTCGCCCCCTCGAACCGTCCCAATGAGCAGTTCTTC.

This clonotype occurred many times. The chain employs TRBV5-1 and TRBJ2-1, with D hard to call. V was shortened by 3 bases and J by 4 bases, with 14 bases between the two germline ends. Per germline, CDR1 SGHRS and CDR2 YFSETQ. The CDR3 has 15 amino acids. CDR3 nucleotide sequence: TGCGCCAGCAGCTCCAACACGGGCCCTTACAATGAGCAGTTCTTC. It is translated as CASSSNTGPYNEQFF. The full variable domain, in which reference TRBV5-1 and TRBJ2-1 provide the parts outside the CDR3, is KAGVTQTPRYLIKTRGQQVTLSCSPISGHRSVSWYQQTPGQGLQFLFEYFSETQRNKGNFPGRFSGRQFSNSRSEMNVSTLELGDSALYLCASSSNTGPYNEQFFGPGTRLTVL.

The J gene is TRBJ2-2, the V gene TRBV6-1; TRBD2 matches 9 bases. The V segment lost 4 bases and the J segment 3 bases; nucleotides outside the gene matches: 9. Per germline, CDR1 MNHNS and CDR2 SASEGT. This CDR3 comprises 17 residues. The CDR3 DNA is TGTGCCAGCAGTGTTCGTCGAGCGGGAGGTGACACCGGGGAGCTGTTTTTT. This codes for CASSVRRAGGDTGELFF.

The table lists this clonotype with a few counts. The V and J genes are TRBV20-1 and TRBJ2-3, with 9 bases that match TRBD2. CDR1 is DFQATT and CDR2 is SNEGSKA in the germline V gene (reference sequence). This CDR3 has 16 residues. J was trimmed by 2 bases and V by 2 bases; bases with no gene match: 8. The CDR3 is CSARLAGRPFTDTQYF. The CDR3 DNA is TGCAGTGCTAGACTAGCGGGGAGACCTTTCACAGATACGCAGTATTTT.

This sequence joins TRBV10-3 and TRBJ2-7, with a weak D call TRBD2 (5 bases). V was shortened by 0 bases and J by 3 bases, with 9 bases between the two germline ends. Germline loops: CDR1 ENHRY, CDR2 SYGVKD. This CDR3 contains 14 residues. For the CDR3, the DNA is TGTGCCATCAGTGAGTCGATCGGGGACTACGAGCAGTACTTC. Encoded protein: CAISESIGDYEQYF.

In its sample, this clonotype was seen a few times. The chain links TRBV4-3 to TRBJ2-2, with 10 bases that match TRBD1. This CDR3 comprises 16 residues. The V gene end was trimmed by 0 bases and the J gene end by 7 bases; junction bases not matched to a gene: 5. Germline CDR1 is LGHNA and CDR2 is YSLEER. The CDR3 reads CASSQDPGQGIGELFF. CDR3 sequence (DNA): TGCGCCAGCAGCCAAGATCCGGGACAGGGGATCGGGGAGCTGTTTTTT.

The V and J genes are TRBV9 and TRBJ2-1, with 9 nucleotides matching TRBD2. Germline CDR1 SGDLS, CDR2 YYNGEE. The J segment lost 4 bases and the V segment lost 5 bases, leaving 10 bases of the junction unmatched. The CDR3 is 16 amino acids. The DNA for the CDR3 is TGTGCCAGCAGAGGGGGCGGCGGGGGGGAATACAATGAGCAGTTCTTC. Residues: CASRGGGGGEYNEQFF.

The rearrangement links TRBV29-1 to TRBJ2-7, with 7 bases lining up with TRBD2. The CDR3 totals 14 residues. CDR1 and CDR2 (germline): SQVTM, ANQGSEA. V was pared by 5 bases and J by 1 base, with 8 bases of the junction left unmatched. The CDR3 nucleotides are TGCAGCGTTTTCGCGGGAGTGGGGTCCTACGAGCAGTACTTC. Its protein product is CSVFAGVGSYEQYF.

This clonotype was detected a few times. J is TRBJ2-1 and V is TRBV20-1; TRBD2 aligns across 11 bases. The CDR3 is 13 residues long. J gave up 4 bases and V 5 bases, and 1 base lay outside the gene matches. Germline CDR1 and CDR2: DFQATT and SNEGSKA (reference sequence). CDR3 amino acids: CSAGTSGYNEQFF. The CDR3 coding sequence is TGCAGTGCTGGGACTAGCGGATACAATGAGCAGTTCTTC.

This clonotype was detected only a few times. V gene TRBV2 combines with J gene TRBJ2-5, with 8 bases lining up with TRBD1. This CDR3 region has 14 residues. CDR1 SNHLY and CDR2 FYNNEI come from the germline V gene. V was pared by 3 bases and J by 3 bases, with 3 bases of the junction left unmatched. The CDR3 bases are TGTGCCAGCAGTGACGGACAGGGTAAAGAGACCCAGTACTTC. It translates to CASSDGQGKETQYF. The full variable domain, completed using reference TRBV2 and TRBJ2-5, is EPEVTQTPSHQVTQMGQEVILRCVPISNHLYFYWYRQILGQKVEFLVSFYNNEISEKSEIFDDQFSVERPDGSNFTLKIRSTKLEDSAMYFCASSDGQGKETQYFGPGTRLLVL.

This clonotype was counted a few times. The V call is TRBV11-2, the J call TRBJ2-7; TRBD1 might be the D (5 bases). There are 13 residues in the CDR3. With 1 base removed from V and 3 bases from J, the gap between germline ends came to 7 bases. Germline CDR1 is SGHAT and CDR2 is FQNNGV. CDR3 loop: CASSLVQGYEQYF. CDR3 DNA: TGTGCCAGCAGCTTAGTCCAGGGCTACGAGCAGTACTTC.

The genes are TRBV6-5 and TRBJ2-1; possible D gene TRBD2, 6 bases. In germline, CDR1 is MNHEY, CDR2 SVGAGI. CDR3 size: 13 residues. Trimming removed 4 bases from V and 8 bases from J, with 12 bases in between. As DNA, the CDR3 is TGTGCCAGCAGTTCTGGTAGCGGCCATGAGCAGTTCTTC. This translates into CASSSGSGHEQFF.